The 26 T cell receptor beta chains listed next were all sequenced from one sample in a study of technical replicates of blood from a handful of donors. The method was immunoSEQ multiplex PCR; TCRdb's version includes in-frame clones alone and lacks a portion of them. In the table there are tens of thousands of clones, roughly 93% of which are singletons. Sequences were obtained from T cells isolated from PBMCs. These receptors came from a human donor in good health.

The chain has TRBV5-1 and TRBJ1-2, with D unclear. Looked up from germline, CDR1 is SGHRS and CDR2 is YFSETQ. The CDR3 contains 14 residues. With 0 bases removed from V and 0 bases from J, the gap between germline ends came to 6 bases. The CDR3 DNA reads as TGCGCCAGCAGCTTGGGCCAGGCTAACTATGGCTACACCTTC. This sequence encodes CASSLGQANYGYTF.

The chain uses TRBV7-6 and TRBJ2-2; D is perhaps TRBD2 (6 bases). The CDR3 runs 16 residues. Per the germline V gene, CDR1 is SGHVS and CDR2 is FNYEAQ. Between the trimmed V and J ends, which lost 3 bases and 8 bases, there was a span of 19 bases. For the CDR3, the DNA is TGTGCCAGCAGCTTGCCCGCCGGGAGTACGCGAGGGGAGCTGTTTTTT. This codes for CASSLPAGSTRGELFF.

This chain connects TRBV5-6 to TRBJ1-3; unclear D gene. CDR1 and CDR2 from the germline V gene are SGHDT and YYEEEE. V lost 0 bases and J lost 4, with 11 bases in between. The CDR3 runs 15 residues. The CDR3 here is CASSLDGVFGNTIYF. As DNA, the CDR3 is TGTGCCAGCAGCTTGGATGGAGTATTCGGAAACACCATATATTTT.

CDR3 in amino acids: CASSPPKGAGELFF. As DNA, the CDR3 is TGCGCCAGCAGCCCCCCGAAGGGGGCCGGGGAGCTGTTTTTT. The chain uses TRBV4-1 and TRBJ2-2, with D perhaps matching TRBD1 (6 bases). Germline lookup yields CDR1 MGHRA and CDR2 YSYEKL. V was pared by 4 bases and J by 6 bases, with 12 bases between. The CDR3 is 14 residues long.

This clone was recorded only once. V gene TRBV28 combines with J gene TRBJ1-4; tentative D call: TRBD1 (5 bases). Germline lookup yields CDR1 MDHEN and CDR2 SYDVKM. The CDR3 runs 16 residues. Trimming took off 5 bases at V and 0 bases at J, with 13 bases between the two ends. In DNA form, the CDR3 reads TGTGCCAGCAGTCCACCAGACAGTTCAACTAATGAAAAACTGTTTTTT. It encodes CASSPPDSSTNEKLFF.

J is TRBJ1-2 and V is TRBV28; no clear D gene. CDR1 is MDHEN and CDR2 is SYDVKM in the germline V gene. The CDR3 sequence is 13 residues long. V lost 5 bases and J lost 7, with 14 bases in between. CDR3 sequence: CASSPGWVRGYTF. Here the CDR3 DNA reads TGTGCCAGCAGTCCCGGGTGGGTCCGTGGCTACACCTTC.

J is TRBJ2-7 and V is TRBV19; 9 bases are a match to TRBD1. The CDR3 has 15 residues. J gave up 2 bases and V 4 bases, and 6 bases lay outside the gene matches. Per germline, CDR1 LNHDA and CDR2 SQIVND (reference sequence). CDR3: CASSTHRGPPYEQYF. DNA for the CDR3: TGTGCCAGTAGTACCCACAGGGGGCCCCCCTACGAGCAGTACTTC.

The chain combines TRBV29-1 with TRBJ2-2; D may be TRBD1 (6 bases). Germline CDR1 SQVTM, CDR2 ANQGSEA. The CDR3 covers 14 residues. Trimming removed 6 bases at V and 3 bases at J, with 14 bases between. The CDR3 nucleotides are TGCAGCGTCCCAGCACAGGGTTACACCGGGGAGCTGTTTTTT. This gives the protein CSVPAQGYTGELFF.

The chain couples TRBV27 to TRBJ2-7; D perhaps matches TRBD1 (6 bases). Germline CDR1 MNHEY, CDR2 SMNVEV (reference sequence). The CDR3 is made up of 13 amino acids. V was trimmed by 11 bases and J by 7 bases, leaving 21 bases between them. The CDR3 sequence is CAVGTRGAWEQYF. CDR3 DNA sequence: TGTGCCGTTGGGACACGCGGAGCGTGGGAGCAGTACTTC.

The chain uses TRBV19 and TRBJ1-4; D gene uncertain. Germline V gene sequence: CDR1 LNHDA, CDR2 SQIVND (reference sequence). The V end was cut by 3 bases, the J end by 8 bases, with 13 bases between. The CDR3 length is 14 residues. The CDR3 DNA reads TGTGCCAGTAGTATCGGGGTTATAAAGGAAAAACTGTTTTTT. Translation gives CASSIGVIKEKLFF.

J is TRBJ1-2 and V is TRBV28; D is possibly TRBD1 (6 bases). The V gene lost 4 bases and the J gene lost 4 bases, with 16 bases spanning the gap. This CDR3 has 15 amino acids. The germline V gene encodes CDR1 MDHEN and CDR2 SYDVKM. The CDR3 loop is CASSSGDVRVYGYTF. The DNA of the CDR3 is TGTGCCAGCAGTTCAGGGGACGTTCGGGTCTATGGCTACACCTTC.

This rearrangement joins TRBV5-8 to TRBJ1-4, with TRBD1 as a possible D gene (5 bases). Germline values: CDR1 SGHTS, CDR2 YDEGEE. The V gene lost 2 bases and the J gene lost 8 bases, with 16 bases spanning the gap. CDR3 length: 15 residues. The CDR3 DNA sequence: TGTGCCAGCAGCTTCAATCAGGGCTGGCGCGAAAAACTGTTTTTT. This gives the protein CASSFNQGWREKLFF.

This clone was found once. J is TRBJ2-1 and V is TRBV2; TRBD2 matches 9 bases. J was trimmed by 3 bases and V by 3 bases; bases with no gene match: 6. The germline gives CDR1 SNHLY, CDR2 FYNNEI. This CDR3 is 16 amino acids long. Here the CDR3 DNA reads TGTGCCAGCAGTGAGCAAGCGGGGGGTATCTACAATGAGCAGTTCTTC. It yields the protein CASSEQAGGIYNEQFF.

V usage is TRBV10-1 and J usage is TRBJ1-2; no clear D. There are 11 residues in the CDR3. Germline CDR1 reads WNHNN; CDR2 reads SYGVQD (reference sequence). Trimming cost V 4 bases and J 8 bases, with 8 bases left between them. CDR3 DNA: TGCGCCAGCAGTGCCGGGAGCGGCTACACCTTC. Translation gives CASSAGSGYTF.

This clone has a single count. The chain joins TRBV4-1 to TRBJ2-1; 10 nucleotides agree with TRBD2. CDR1 is MGHRA and CDR2 is YSYEKL in the germline V gene. The CDR3 runs to 21 residues. V lost 0 bases, J lost 4 bases, and 18 bases stayed unmatched. This CDR3 is CASSQDRRTDSGGPAYNEQFF. The CDR3 region has the DNA TGCGCCAGCAGCCAAGATCGCCGTACCGATAGCGGGGGGCCGGCGTACAATGAGCAGTTCTTC.

The rearrangement uses TRBV11-2 and TRBJ2-7, with a weak D call TRBD1 (5 bases). This CDR3 has 13 amino acids. The V end lost 8 bases, the J end lost 4 bases, and 15 bases lay between the germline ends. CDR1 and CDR2 (germline): SGHAT, FQNNGV. The CDR3: CASSRQGSYEQYF. As DNA, the CDR3 is TGTGCCAGCTCTAGGCAGGGTAGTTACGAGCAGTACTTC. Filled out from reference TRBV11-2 and TRBJ2-7, the complete variable domain reads EAGVAQSPRYKIIEKRQSVAFWCNPISGHATLYWYQQILGQGPKLLIQFQNNGVVDDSQLPKDRFSAERLKGVDSTLKIQPAKLEDSAVYLCASSRQGSYEQYFGPGTRLTVT.

The chain combines TRBV29-1 with TRBJ2-5; TRBD2 matches at 7 bases. This CDR3 has 13 amino acids. The V segment lost 7 bases and the J segment 1 base; nucleotides outside the gene matches: 6. Germline V gives CDR1 SQVTM, CDR2 ANQGSEA. The CDR3 spells CSAGWGGQETQYF. The DNA for the CDR3 is TGCAGCGCCGGATGGGGGGGCCAAGAGACCCAGTACTTC.

This chain links TRBV29-1 with TRBJ2-7; D is unresolved. Germline CDR1 and CDR2: SQVTM and ANQGSEA. Trimming cost V 5 bases and J 1 base, with 9 bases left between them. The CDR3 is made up of 12 amino acids. For the CDR3, the DNA is TGCAGCGTTTCCCTCCCTTCCTACGAGCAGTACTTC. Protein: CSVSLPSYEQYF.

In DNA form, the CDR3 reads TGTGCCAGCTCACCACCCGGACAGGGTCCCTCCTACGAGCAGTACTTC. Amino acids: CASSPPGQGPSYEQYF. The chain uses TRBV18 and TRBJ2-7, with 8 bases aligning to TRBD1. Trimming at V came to 0 bases and at J to 0 bases, leaving 4 bases not matched to a gene. The CDR3 has 16 residues. Germline V lookup: CDR1 KGHSH, CDR2 LQKENI.

The chain uses TRBV9 and TRBJ1-3; no firm D call. This CDR3 is 16 amino acids long. V shed 2 bases and J shed 2 bases, with 14 bases lying between them. The germline CDR1 and CDR2 sequences are SGDLS and YYNGEE. Here the CDR3 reads CASSVERWSTGNTIYF. The CDR3 DNA reads TGTGCCAGCAGCGTCGAGAGGTGGTCCACTGGAAACACCATATATTTT. Drawing the rest from reference TRBV9 and TRBJ1-3, the complete variable domain is DSGVTQTPKHLITATGQRVTLRCSPRSGDLSVYWYQQSLDQGLQFLIQYYNGEERAKGNILERFSAQQFPDLHSELNLSSLELGDSALYFCASSVERWSTGNTIYFGEGSWLTVV.

For the CDR3, the DNA is TGTGCCAGCAGTCTAACTATGGGCTACACCTTC. Residues: CASSLTMGYTF. The chain combines TRBV2 with TRBJ1-2; no clear D gene. The V gene lost 5 bases and the J gene lost 8 bases, with 9 bases spanning the gap. Germline V gene lookup returns CDR1 SNHLY and CDR2 FYNNEI. The CDR3 is 11 amino acids.

This chain links TRBV19 with TRBJ2-7; 9 nucleotides agree with TRBD1. Germline V CDR1 and CDR2: LNHDA, SQIVND (reference sequence). The CDR3 extends over 14 amino acids. Losses at the gene ends were 5 bases for V and 5 bases for J; bases not matched to a gene: 7. The CDR3 is CASSFGTGHDEQYF. The CDR3 region has the DNA TGTGCCAGTAGTTTCGGGACAGGGCATGACGAGCAGTACTTC.

The chain is built from TRBV18 and TRBJ2-2, with 7 nucleotides matching TRBD1. The CDR3 runs 15 residues. V shed 6 bases and J 5 bases; nucleotides not matched to a gene: 9. CDR1 KGHSH and CDR2 LQKENI come from the germline V gene. The CDR3 loop reads CASSPDRVRTGELFF. Here the CDR3 DNA reads TGTGCCAGCTCGCCCGACAGGGTCCGTACCGGGGAGCTGTTTTTT. The full variable domain, with the rest looked up from reference TRBV18 and TRBJ2-2, is NAGVMQNPRHLVRRRGQEARLRCSPMKGHSHVYWYRQLPEEGLKFMVYLQKENIIDESGMPKERFSAEFPKEGPSILRIQQVVRGDSAAYFCASSPDRVRTGELFFGEGSRLTVL.

The V gene is TRBV9, the J gene TRBJ1-6, with D possibly being TRBD1 (5 bases). Trimming took 7 bases from V and 10 from J, leaving 15 bases between them. Germline V gives CDR1 SGDLS, CDR2 YYNGEE. This CDR3 has 13 residues. In DNA form, the CDR3 reads TGTGCCAGCTCGATGAGGGGAGGCTCACCCCTCCACTTT. Amino acid sequence: CASSMRGGSPLHF.

This chain links TRBV28 with TRBJ2-1; 9 positions match TRBD1. The germline V gene has CDR1 MDHEN and CDR2 SYDVKM. Trimming removed 5 bases from V and 6 bases from J; junction bases left unmatched: 8. CDR3 size: 15 residues. This CDR3 reads CASSPRDRDSNEQFF. CDR3 nucleotides: TGTGCCAGCAGTCCCCGGGACAGGGATTCCAATGAGCAGTTCTTC.

This chain connects TRBV18 to TRBJ1-1; D unclear. V dropped 3 bases and J dropped 5 bases, with 10 bases sitting between them. This CDR3 is built from 13 residues. Germline lookup yields CDR1 KGHSH and CDR2 LQKENI. The CDR3: CASSPLTGTEAFF. CDR3 bases: TGTGCCAGCTCACCCCTAACGGGAACTGAAGCTTTCTTT.